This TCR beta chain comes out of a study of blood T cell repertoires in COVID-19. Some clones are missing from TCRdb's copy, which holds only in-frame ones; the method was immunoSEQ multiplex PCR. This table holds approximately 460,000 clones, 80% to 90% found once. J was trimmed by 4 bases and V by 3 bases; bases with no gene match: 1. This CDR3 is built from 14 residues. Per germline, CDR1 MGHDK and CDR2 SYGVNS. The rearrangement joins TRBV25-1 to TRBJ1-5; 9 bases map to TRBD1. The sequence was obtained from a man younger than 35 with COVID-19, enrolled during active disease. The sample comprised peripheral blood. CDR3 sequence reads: CASSDGTGNQPQHF. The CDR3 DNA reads TGTGCCAGCAGTGATGGGACAGGGAATCAGCCCCAGCATTTT.